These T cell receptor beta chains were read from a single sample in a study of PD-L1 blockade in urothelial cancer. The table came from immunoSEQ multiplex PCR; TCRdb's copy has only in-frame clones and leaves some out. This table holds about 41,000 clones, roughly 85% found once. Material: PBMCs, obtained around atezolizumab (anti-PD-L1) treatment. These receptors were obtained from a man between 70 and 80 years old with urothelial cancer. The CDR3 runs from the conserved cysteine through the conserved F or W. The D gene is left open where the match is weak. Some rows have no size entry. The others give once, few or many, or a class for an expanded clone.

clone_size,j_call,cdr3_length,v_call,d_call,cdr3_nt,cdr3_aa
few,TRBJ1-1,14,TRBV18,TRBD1,TGTGCCAGCTCACCACCCACAGGGGGGTTTGAAGCTTTCTTT,CASSPPTGGFEAFF
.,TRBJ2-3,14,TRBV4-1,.,TGCGCCAGCAGCCCGTGGGGCCGCACAGATACGCAGTATTTT,CASSPWGRTDTQYF
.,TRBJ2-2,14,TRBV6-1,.,TGTGCCAGCAGGCGTAACAGGGACCCCGGGGAGCTGTTTTTT,CASRRNRDPGELFF
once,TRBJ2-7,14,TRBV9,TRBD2,TGTGCCAGCAGCCCCCGGACTAGAGTTAACGAGCAGTACTTC,CASSPRTRVNEQYF
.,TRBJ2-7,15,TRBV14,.,TGTGCCAGCAGCCAATCCCTAGCCTTCTCCTACGAGCAGTACTTC,CASSQSLAFSYEQYF
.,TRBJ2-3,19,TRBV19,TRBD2,TGTGCCACCTTGGGGGGCGGGCGGAGCGCGGGAGGACCCACAGATACGCAGTATTTT,CATLGGGRSAGGPTDTQYF
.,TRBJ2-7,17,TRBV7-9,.,TGTGCCAGCAGCCCCCCCCGCGGGACTCCAAGCTCCTACGAGCAGTACTTC,CASSPPRGTPSSYEQYF
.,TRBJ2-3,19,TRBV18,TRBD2,TGTGCCAGCGCAACAGGGAGGGTGCCTAGCGGGAAGGTCTTCGATACGCAGTATTTT,CASATGRVPSGKVFDTQYF
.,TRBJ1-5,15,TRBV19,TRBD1,TGTGCCAGTATCCAGGGGGTTCAGACCAATCAGCCCCAGCATTTT,CASIQGVQTNQPQHF
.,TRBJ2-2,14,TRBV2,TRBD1,TGTGCCAGCAGTCCGGACAGGGGGACCGGGGAGCTGTTTTTT,CASSPDRGTGELFF
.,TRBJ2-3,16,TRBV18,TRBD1,TGTGCCAGCTCACCACGGGGACAGGGGGCAACAGATACGCAGTATTTT,CASSPRGQGATDTQYF
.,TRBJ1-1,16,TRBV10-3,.,TGTGCCATCAGTGAGCCCACACGGGAAAAGAACACTGAAGCTTTCTTT,CAISEPTREKNTEAFF
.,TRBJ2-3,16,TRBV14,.,TGTGCCAGCAGCCAAGAGGGGCAGGCCAGCACAGATACGCAGTATTTT,CASSQEGQASTDTQYF
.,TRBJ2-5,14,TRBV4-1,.,TGCGCCAGCAGCCCAGGGACTGGCGTGGAGACCCAGTACTTC,CASSPGTGVETQYF
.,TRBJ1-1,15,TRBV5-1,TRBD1,TGCGCCAGCAGCCCTTGGGACAGCCAGAACACTGAAGCTTTCTTT,CASSPWDSQNTEAFF
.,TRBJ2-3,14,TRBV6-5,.,TGTGCCAGCAGTCCGGGACTGAACACAGATACGCAGTATTTT,CASSPGLNTDTQYF
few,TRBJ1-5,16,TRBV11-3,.,TGTGCCAGCAGCTTAGCTGGGGCAGGGAAGGATCAGCCCCAGCATTTT,CASSLAGAGKDQPQHF
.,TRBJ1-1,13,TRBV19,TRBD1,TGTGCCAGTAGGCGGACAGGGGGCACTGAAGCTTTCTTT,CASRRTGGTEAFF
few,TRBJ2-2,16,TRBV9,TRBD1,TGTGCCAGCAGCTTTCGGACAGGGGGCTTGGTCGGGGAGCTGTTTTTT,CASSFRTGGLVGELFF
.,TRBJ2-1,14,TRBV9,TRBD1,TGTGCCAGCAGCGATGGGACAGGGTATGGGGAGCAGTTCTTC,CASSDGTGYGEQFF
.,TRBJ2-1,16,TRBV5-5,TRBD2,TGTGCCAGCAGCTCCGCACGGACTAGCGGGATAGGGGAGCAGTTCTTC,CASSSARTSGIGEQFF
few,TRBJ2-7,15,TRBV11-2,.,TGTGCCAGCAGCTTAGGTGTCAGTGTCTCCTACGAGCAGTACTTC,CASSLGVSVSYEQYF
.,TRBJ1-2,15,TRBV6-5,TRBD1,TGTGCCAGCAGCCGGCAGGGGACAGGGGTTCATGGCTACACCTTC,CASSRQGTGVHGYTF
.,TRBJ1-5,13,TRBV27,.,TGTGCCAGCAGTTTGCGGCGCTCCTTGCCCCAGCATTTT,CASSLRRSLPQHF
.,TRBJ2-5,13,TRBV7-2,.,TGTGCCAGCAGCCCCCGGTACCAAGAGACCCAGTACTTC,CASSPRYQETQYF
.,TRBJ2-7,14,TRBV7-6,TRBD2,TGTGCCAGCAGTTCAACAAGCGGGGGCTACGAGCAGTACTTC,CASSSTSGGYEQYF
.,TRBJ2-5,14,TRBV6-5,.,TGTGCCAGCAGTTACTCGAACTCCCAAGAGACCCAGTACTTC,CASSYSNSQETQYF
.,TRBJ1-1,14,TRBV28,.,TGTGCCAGCAGTCCAGGGGCCAGCCGGGGTGAAGCTTTCTTT,CASSPGASRGEAFF
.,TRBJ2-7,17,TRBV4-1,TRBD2,TGCGCCAGCAGCCAAGATACGGCGGGAGGGGTGACCTACGAGCAGTACTTC,CASSQDTAGGVTYEQYF
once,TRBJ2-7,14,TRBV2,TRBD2,TGTGCCAGCAGTGAACTGGCGGGAGGCCACGAGCAGTACTTC,CASSELAGGHEQYF
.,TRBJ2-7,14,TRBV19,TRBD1,TGTGCCAGTAGTCCCGGACAGGGTATCGACGAGCAGTACTTC,CASSPGQGIDEQYF
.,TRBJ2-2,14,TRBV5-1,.,TGCGCCAGCAGCTTGTTACAGGGCCCCGGGGAGCTGTTTTTT,CASSLLQGPGELFF
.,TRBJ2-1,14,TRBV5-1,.,TGCGCCAGCAGCTTGGATAGACAGATTGATGAGCAGTTCTTC,CASSLDRQIDEQFF
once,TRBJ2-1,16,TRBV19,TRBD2,TGTGCCAGTAGTATGGGACTAGCGGCCGGGGGTAATGAGCAGTTCTTC,CASSMGLAAGGNEQFF
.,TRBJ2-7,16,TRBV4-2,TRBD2,TGTGCCAGCAGCCAAGATGGTGGCGGGAGGATCGACGAGCAGTACTTC,CASSQDGGGRIDEQYF
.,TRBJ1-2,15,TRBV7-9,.,TGTGCCAGCAGCTTAGGCGTAGCCCAAAACTATGGCTACACCTTC,CASSLGVAQNYGYTF
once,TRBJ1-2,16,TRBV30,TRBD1,TGTGCCTGGAGTGTACTCTGGGACAGGGCTAACTATGGCTACACCTTC,CAWSVLWDRANYGYTF